This T cell receptor (beta chain) emerged from a study of cytomegalovirus exposure and HLA in healthy donors. Notes on this clone: Its antigen is not known.

The PCR made use of 60 Vbeta and 13 Jbeta primers. Profiled with immunoSEQ multiplex PCR; TCRdb holds only in-frame clones, not every one. The sample shows 110,000 or so clones, roughly 80% of them seen only once. CDR1 SGDLS and CDR2 YYNGEE come from the germline V gene. Germline trimming cut 4 bases from V and 5 bases from J; bases unmatched to any gene: 9. This CDR3 is built from 16 residues. Study outcomes and limitations: Most TCR beta V segments were productive about 87% or about 30% of the time in an earlier analysis. Owing to their indistinguishability, certain V segments, notably TRBV6-2 and TRBV6-3, were excluded. Diagnosis of cytomegalovirus status made by the classifier reportedly showed high specificity and sensitivity. V- and J-gene trimming in TCR beta was tied to a missense DCLRE1C variant by an analysis performed later.

Sequenced: PBMCs. The clonotype was recovered from a woman in her 30s in good health and CMV-seropositive. The chain combines TRBV9 with TRBJ2-1; 10 bases agree with TRBD2. For the CDR3, the DNA is TGTGCCAGCAGCCCCCGTAGTAGCGGGGGGAACAATGAGCAGTTCTTC. Its protein product is CASSPRSSGGNNEQFF. Based on the CDR3 plus reference TRBV9 and TRBJ2-1, the full variable domain is DSGVTQTPKHLITATGQRVTLRCSPRSGDLSVYWYQQSLDQGLQFLIQYYNGEERAKGNILERFSAQQFPDLHSELNLSSLELGDSALYFCASSPRSSGGNNEQFFGPGTRLTVL.